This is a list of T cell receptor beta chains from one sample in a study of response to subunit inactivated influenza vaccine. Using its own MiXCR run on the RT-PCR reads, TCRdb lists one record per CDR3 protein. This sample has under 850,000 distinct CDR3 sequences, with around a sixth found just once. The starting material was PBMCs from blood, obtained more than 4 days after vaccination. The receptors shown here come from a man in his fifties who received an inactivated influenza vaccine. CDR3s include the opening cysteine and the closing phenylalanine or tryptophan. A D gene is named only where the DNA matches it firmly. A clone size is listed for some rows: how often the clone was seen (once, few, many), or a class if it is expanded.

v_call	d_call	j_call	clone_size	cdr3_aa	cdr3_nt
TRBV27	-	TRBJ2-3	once	CASSLRDWGPYTDTQYF	TGTGCCAGCAGTTTACGGGATTGGGGGCCTTACACAGATACGCAGTATTTT
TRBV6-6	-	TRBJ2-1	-	CASTKDKNNEQFF	TGTGCCAGCACCAAGGACAAGAACAATGAGCAGTTCTTC
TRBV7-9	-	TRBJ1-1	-	CASSSSSSTEAFF	TGTGCCAGCAGCTCCTCAAGCAGCACTGAAGCTTTCTTT
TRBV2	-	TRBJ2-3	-	CASRLTESTDTQYF	TGTGCCAGCAGACTGACGGAAAGTACAGATACGCAGTATTTT
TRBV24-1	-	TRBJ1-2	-	CATSDPRTANYGYTF	TGTGCCACCAGTGATCCGCGGACAGCTAACTATGGCTACACCTTC
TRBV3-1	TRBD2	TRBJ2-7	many	CASSQGLAGDYEQYF	TGCGCCAGCAGCCAAGGACTAGCGGGGGACTACGAGCAGTACTTC
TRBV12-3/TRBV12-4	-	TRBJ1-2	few	CASSRGSNYYGYTF	TGTGCCAGCAGTAGAGGGTCCAACTACTATGGCTACACCTTC
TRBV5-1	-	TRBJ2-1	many	CASSLTGNNEQFF	TGCGCCAGCAGCTTGACAGGGAACAATGAGCAGTTCTTC
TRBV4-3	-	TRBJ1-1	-	CASSQGAIKNTEAFF	TGCGCCAGCAGCCAAGGGGCCATAAAGAACACTGAAGCTTTCTTT
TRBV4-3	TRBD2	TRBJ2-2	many	CASSRGLAGGPGELFF	TGCGCCAGCAGCCGAGGACTAGCGGGAGGCCCCGGGGAGCTGTTTTTT
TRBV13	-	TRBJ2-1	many	CASSLLGGREQFF	TGTGCCAGCAGCTTATTGGGGGGCCGCGAGCAGTTCTTC
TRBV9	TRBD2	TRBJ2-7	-	CASSVAAGGPYEQYF	TGTGCCAGCAGCGTAGCGGCGGGGGGGCCCTACGAGCAGTACTTC
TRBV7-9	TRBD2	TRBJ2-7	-	CASSFAGTRTEQYF	TGTGCCAGCAGCTTTGCCGGGACTAGGACCGAGCAGTACTTC
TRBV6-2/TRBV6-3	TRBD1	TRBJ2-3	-	CASSYEIGTGRFNTQYF	TGTGCCAGCAGTTACGAAATTGGGACAGGTCGTTTCAATACGCAGTATTTT
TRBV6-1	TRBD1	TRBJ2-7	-	CAVSGTGRLEQYF	TGTGCCGTCTCCGGGACAGGGCGTCTCGAGCAGTACTTC
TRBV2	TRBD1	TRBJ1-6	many	CASSSGQGFSPLHF	TGTGCCAGCAGTTCGGGACAGGGTTTCTCACCCCTCCACTTT
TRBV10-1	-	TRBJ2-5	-	CASSAETRRLETQYF	TGCGCCAGCAGCGCCGAAACACGGAGGCTGGAGACCCAGTACTTC
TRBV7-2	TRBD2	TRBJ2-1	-	CASSLSSGGAGEQFF	TGTGCCAGCAGCTTAAGTAGCGGGGGGGCCGGTGAGCAGTTCTTC
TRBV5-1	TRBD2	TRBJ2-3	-	CASSRGLAGGHTQYF	TGCGCCAGCAGCCGGGGACTAGCGGGGGGTCATACGCAGTATTTT
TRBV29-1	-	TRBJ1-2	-	CSTRDDKFYGYTF	TGCAGCACCCGGGACGACAAATTTTATGGCTACACCTTC
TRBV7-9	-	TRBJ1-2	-	CASSFGQFNYGYTF	TGTGCCAGCAGCTTTGGACAATTCAACTATGGCTACACCTTC
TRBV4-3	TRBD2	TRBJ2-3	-	CASSHSRETTSGGTDTQYF	TGCGCCAGCAGCCATTCGCGCGAAACCACTAGCGGGGGCACAGATACGCAGTATTTT
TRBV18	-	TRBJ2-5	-	CASSPRTGIRETQYF	TGTGCCAGCTCACCACGTACGGGGATACGAGAGACCCAGTACTTC
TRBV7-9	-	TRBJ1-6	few	CASSRPRIGNSPLHF	TGTGCCAGCAGCCGACCACGGATCGGAAATTCACCCCTCCACTTT
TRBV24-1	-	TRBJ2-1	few	CATSDLRQNGNEQFF	TGTGCCACCAGTGATTTGCGGCAGAATGGTAATGAGCAGTTCTTC
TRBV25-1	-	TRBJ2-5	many	CASSEPGAQETQYF	TGTGCCAGCAGTGAGCCGGGAGCACAAGAGACCCAGTACTTC
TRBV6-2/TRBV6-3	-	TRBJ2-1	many	CASSYSLDNEQFF	TGTGCCAGCAGTTACTCTCTGGACAATGAGCAGTTCTTC
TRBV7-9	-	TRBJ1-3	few	CASSLVPIGSGNTIYF	TGTGCCAGCAGCTTAGTCCCGATTGGTTCTGGAAACACCATATATTTT
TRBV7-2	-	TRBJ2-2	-	CASSSPVLTGELFF	TGTGCCAGCAGCTCCCCGGTCCTCACCGGGGAGCTGTTTTTT
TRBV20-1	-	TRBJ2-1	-	CSARDPVAKTEQFF	TGCAGTGCTAGAGATCCCGTCGCAAAGACGGAGCAGTTCTTC
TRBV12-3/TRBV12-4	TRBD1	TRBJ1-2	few	CASSSSGTGVYGYTF	TGTGCCAGCAGTTCCTCCGGGACAGGGGTATATGGCTACACCTTC
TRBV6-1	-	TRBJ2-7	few	CASRLGQFSYEQYF	TGTGCCAGCAGGCTCGGACAGTTCTCCTACGAGCAGTACTTC
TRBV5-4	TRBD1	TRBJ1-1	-	CASSWVTGGKNTEAFF	TGTGCCAGCAGCTGGGTGACAGGGGGCAAGAACACTGAAGCTTTCTTT
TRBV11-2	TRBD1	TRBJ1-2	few	CASSLDSGTGGNGYTF	TGTGCCAGCAGCTTAGACTCCGGGACAGGGGGCAATGGCTACACCTTC
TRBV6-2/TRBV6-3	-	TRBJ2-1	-	CASSYRLANYNEQFF	TGTGCCAGCAGTTACAGGCTAGCGAACTACAATGAGCAGTTCTTC
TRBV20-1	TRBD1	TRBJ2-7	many	CSARGDRGNEQYF	TGCAGTGCTAGAGGGGACAGGGGCAACGAGCAGTACTTC
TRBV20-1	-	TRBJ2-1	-	CSATTLVQPNEQFF	TGCAGTGCTACTACCTTAGTACAGCCGAATGAGCAGTTCTTC
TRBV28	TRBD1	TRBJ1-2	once	CASSGTAANYGYTF	TGTGCCAGCAGTGGGACAGCAGCTAACTATGGCTACACCTTC
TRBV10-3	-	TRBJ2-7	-	CAISESLVEQYF	TGTGCCATCAGTGAGTCGTTAGTTGAGCAGTACTTC
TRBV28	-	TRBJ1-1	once	CASSLFWAEAFF	TGTGCCAGCAGTTTATTTTGGGCGGAAGCTTTCTTT
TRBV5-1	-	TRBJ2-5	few	CASSPPTGRLGILETQYF	TGCGCCAGCAGCCCGCCAACAGGCCGGCTAGGGATATTAGAGACCCAGTACTTC
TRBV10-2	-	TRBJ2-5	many	CASSEFLLQETQYF	TGCGCCAGCAGTGAGTTCCTCCTCCAAGAGACCCAGTACTTC
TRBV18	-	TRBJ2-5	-	CASSPGTGLKQETQYF	TGTGCCAGCTCACCTGGAACAGGGTTAAAACAAGAGACCCAGTACTTC
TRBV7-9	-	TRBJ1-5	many	CASSQDSSNQPQHF	TGTGCCAGCAGCCAGGACAGTAGCAATCAGCCCCAGCATTTT
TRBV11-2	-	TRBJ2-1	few	CASSLWRVFSYNEQFF	TGTGCCAGCAGCTTATGGAGGGTCTTCTCCTACAATGAGCAGTTCTTC
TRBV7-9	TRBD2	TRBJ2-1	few	CASSFSGGNNEQFF	TGTGCCAGCAGTTTTAGCGGGGGCAACAATGAGCAGTTCTTC
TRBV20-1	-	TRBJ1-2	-	CSARTTGYGYTF	TGCAGTGCTAGAACGACAGGCTATGGCTACACCTTC
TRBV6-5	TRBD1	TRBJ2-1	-	CASTSTTGGEKQFF	TGTGCCAGCACTTCCACGACAGGGGGCGAAAAGCAGTTCTTC
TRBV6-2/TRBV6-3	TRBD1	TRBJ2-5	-	CASTTDRVPQETQYF	TGTGCCAGCACCACTGACAGGGTACCTCAAGAGACCCAGTACTTC
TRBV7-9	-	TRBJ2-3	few	CASSSLGATDTQYF	TGTGCCAGCAGCTCGTTAGGAGCGACAGATACGCAGTATTTT
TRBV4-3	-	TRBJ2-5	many	CASSQGYQETQYF	TGTGCCAGCAGCCAGGGGTACCAAGAGACCCAGTACTTC
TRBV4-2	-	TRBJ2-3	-	CASSQESRGRGTDTQYF	TGTGCCAGCAGCCAAGAGTCAAGGGGTAGAGGCACAGATACGCAGTATTTT
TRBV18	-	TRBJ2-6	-	CASSPPSTGANVLTF	TGTGCCAGCTCACCACCGAGTACTGGGGCCAACGTCCTGACTTTC